This TCR beta chain was obtained from a study of T-cell reconstitution after alpha-beta-depleted transplantation in children. Germline V gives CDR1 SEHNR, CDR2 FQNEAQ (reference sequence). CDR3 length equals 13 residues. The V end was cut by 8 bases, the J end by 4 bases, with 14 bases between. Preparation of the TCRbeta library was carried out with unique molecular identifiers. TCRdb analysed the PCR reads with MiXCR anew, one entry per CDR3 protein. The sample has approximately 510,000 distinct CDR3 sequences; around 17% are singletons. This clonotype originated in a human donor who donated a stem cell graft to a child with acute lymphoblastic leukemia. The chain is built from TRBV7-9 and TRBJ1-1, with a tentative D call TRBD1 (5 bases). The sequencing used PBMCs from the stem cell graft donor, collected from the stem cell graft. The CDR3: CASSRGGSTEAFF. The DNA for the CDR3 is TGTGCCAGCTCGCGGGGGGGGTCCACTGAAGCTTTCTTT.